This T cell receptor beta chain appears in the sequencing data of a study of CD8 T cells in Susac syndrome. Random hexamers were used to reverse transcribe an amount of roughly 0.45 to 1 ug RNA. TCRdb reprocessed the immunoSEQ multiplex PCR reads via MiXCR and lists one record per CDR3 protein. The table records about 100,000 distinct CDR3 sequences, 95% of them present only once. V lost 2 bases and J 4 bases, leaving 2 bases between the germline ends. The CDR3 has 11 amino acids. Germline lookup yields CDR1 KGHSH and CDR2 LQKENI. The clonotype originates from a human donor with Susac syndrome. The sample consisted of CD8+ T cells from PBMCs. This chain connects TRBV18 to TRBJ1-1; D unresolved. CDR3 in amino acids: CASSPGTEAFF. The CDR3 region has the DNA TGTGCCAGCTCACCAGGCACTGAAGCTTTCTTT.